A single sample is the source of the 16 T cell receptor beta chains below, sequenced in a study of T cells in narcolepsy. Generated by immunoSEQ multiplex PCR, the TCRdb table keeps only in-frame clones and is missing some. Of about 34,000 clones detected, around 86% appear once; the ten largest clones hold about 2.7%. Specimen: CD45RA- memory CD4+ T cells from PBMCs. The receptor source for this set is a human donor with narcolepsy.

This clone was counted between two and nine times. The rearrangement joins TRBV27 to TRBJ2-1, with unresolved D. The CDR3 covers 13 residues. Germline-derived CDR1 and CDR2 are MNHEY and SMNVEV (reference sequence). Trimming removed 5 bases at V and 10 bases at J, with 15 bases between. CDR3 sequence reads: CASSPFQLREQFF. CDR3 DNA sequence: TGTGCCAGCAGTCCCTTCCAGTTGAGGGAGCAGTTCTTC.

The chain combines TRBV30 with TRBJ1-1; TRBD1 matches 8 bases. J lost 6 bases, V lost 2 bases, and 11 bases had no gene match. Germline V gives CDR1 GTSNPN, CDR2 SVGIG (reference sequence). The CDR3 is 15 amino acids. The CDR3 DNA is TGTGCCTGGAGTCTCAGGGACAGGAGGTACGCTGAAGCTTTCTTT. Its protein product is CAWSLRDRRYAEAFF.

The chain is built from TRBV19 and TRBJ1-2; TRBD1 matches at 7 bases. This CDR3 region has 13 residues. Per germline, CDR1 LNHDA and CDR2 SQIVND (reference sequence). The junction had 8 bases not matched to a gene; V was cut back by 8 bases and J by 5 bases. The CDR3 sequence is CASHTGARYGYTF. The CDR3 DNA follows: TGTGCCAGTCATACAGGGGCTCGGTATGGCTACACCTTC. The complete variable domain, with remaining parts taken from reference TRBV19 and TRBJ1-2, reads DGGITQSPKYLFRKEGQNVTLSCEQNLNHDAMYWYRQDPGQGLRLIYYSQIVNDFQKGDIAEGYSVSREKKESFPLTVTSAQKNPTAFYLCASHTGARYGYTFGSGTRLTVV.

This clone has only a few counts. This CDR3 reads CSVEREADTQYF. CDR3 sequence (DNA): TGCAGCGTTGAAAGAGAGGCAGATACGCAGTATTTT. The rearrangement uses TRBV29-1 and TRBJ2-3; D is undetermined. CDR3 size: 12 residues. Germline V gene data show CDR1 as SQVTM and CDR2 as ANQGSEA. The germline V and J ends were trimmed by 2 bases and 4 bases, with 7 bases remaining between them.

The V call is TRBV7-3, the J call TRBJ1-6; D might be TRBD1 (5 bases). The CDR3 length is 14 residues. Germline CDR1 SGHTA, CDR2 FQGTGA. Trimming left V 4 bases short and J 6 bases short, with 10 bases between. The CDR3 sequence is CASSYGAGNSPLHF. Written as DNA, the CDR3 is TGTGCCAGCAGCTACGGGGCGGGTAATTCACCCCTCCACTTT.

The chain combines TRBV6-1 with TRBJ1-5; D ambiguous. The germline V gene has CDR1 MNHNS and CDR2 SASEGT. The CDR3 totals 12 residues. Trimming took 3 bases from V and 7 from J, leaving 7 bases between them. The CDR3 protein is CASSDMQQPQHF. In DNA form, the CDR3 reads TGTGCCAGCAGTGATATGCAACAGCCCCAGCATTTT.

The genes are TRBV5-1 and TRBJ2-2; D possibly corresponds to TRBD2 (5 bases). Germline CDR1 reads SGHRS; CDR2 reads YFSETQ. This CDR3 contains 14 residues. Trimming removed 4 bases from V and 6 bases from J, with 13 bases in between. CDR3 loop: CASSLGRGSGELFF. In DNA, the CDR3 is TGCGCCAGCAGCCTCGGTCGGGGTTCCGGGGAGCTGTTTTTT.

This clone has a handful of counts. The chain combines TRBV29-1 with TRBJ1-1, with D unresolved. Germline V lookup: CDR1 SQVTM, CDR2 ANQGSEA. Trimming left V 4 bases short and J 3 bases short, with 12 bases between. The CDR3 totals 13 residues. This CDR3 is CSVVIQEDTEAFF. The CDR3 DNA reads TGCAGCGTTGTGATCCAAGAGGACACTGAAGCTTTCTTT.

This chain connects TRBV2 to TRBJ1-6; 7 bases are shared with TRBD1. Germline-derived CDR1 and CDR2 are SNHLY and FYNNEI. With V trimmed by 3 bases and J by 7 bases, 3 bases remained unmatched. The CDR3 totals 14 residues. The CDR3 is CASSERRGNSPLHF. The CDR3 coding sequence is TGTGCCAGCAGTGAGCGCAGGGGGAATTCACCCCTCCACTTT.

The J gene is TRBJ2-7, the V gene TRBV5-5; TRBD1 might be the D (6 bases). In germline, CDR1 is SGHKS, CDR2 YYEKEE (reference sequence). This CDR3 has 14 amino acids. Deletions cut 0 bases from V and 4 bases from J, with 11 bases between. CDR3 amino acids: CASSLGQERYEQYF. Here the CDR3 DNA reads TGTGCCAGCAGCTTGGGACAGGAAAGGTACGAGCAGTACTTC.

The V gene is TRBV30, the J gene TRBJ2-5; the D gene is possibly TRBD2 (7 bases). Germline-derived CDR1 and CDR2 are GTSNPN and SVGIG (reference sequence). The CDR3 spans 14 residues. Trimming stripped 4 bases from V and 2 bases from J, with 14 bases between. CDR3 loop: CAWTRGGAQETQYF. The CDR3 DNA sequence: TGTGCCTGGACCCGAGGGGGGGCACAAGAGACCCAGTACTTC.

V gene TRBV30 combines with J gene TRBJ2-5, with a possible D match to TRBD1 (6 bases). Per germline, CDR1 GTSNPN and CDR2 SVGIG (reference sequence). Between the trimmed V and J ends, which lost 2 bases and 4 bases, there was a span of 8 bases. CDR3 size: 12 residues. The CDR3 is CAWSPGAETQYF. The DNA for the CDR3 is TGTGCCTGGAGTCCAGGGGCAGAGACCCAGTACTTC. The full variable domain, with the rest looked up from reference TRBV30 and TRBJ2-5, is SQTIHQWPATLVQPVGSPLSLECTVEGTSNPNLYWYRQAAGRGLQLLFYSVGIGQISSEVPQNLSASRPQDRQFILSSKKLLLSDSGFYLCAWSPGAETQYFGPGTRLLVL.

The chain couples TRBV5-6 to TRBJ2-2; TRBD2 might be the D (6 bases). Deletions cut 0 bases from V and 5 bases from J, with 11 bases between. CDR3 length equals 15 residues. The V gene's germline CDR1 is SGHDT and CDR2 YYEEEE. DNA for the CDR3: TGTGCCAGCAGCTTGGGACTAGTTTCAACCGGGGAGCTGTTTTTT. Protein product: CASSLGLVSTGELFF.

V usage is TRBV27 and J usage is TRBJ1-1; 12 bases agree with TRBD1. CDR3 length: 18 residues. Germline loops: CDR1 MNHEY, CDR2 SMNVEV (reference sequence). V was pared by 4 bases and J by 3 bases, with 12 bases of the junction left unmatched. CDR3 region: CASSSNLPGQGADTEAFF. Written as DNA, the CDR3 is TGTGCCAGCAGTTCCAATCTACCGGGACAGGGGGCGGACACTGAAGCTTTCTTT.

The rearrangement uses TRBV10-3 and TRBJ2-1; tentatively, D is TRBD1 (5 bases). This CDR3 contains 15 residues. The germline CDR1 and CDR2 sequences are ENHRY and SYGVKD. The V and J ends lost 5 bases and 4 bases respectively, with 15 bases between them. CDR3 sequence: CAISSALGAYNEQFF. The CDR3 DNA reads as TGTGCCATCAGTTCTGCGTTAGGGGCGTACAATGAGCAGTTCTTC.

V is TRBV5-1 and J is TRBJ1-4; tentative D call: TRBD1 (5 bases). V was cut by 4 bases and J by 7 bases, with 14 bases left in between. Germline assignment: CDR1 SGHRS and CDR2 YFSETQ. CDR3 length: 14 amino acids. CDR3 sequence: CASSGDRESEKLFF. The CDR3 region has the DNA TGCGCCAGCAGCGGCGACAGAGAGAGTGAAAAACTGTTTTTT.